A selection of T cell receptor beta chains follows, all from one sample in a study of metastatic and nonmetastatic thyroid tumors. Through MiXCR, TCRdb re-clonotyped the PCR reads. The data hold around 15,000 clones, with around a fifth observed a single time. The sample taken for sequencing was adjacent normal tissue. These receptors came from a female donor with papillary thyroid cancer or a benign thyroid nodule (not recorded which). Some clones in this sample may be carry-over from other donors' samples. Both conserved end residues are part of each CDR3. A D gene is named only where the DNA matches it firmly. Clone size is not always given. Where it is, it says once, few, many or a class for expanded clones.

>many|-|TRBJ2-5|TRBV3-1
CASSHRGDGETQYF
TGTGCCAGCAGCCACCGGGGCGATGGAGAGACCCAGTACTTC
>few|TRBD2|TRBJ2-5|TRBV15
CATSIIAGETQYF
TGTGCCACCAGCATAATAGCGGGAGAGACCCAGTACTTC
>-|TRBD2|TRBJ2-1|TRBV7-8
CASSSLGGYNEQFF
TGTGCCAGCAGCTCCTTGGGGGGGTACAATGAGCAGTTCTTC
>many|TRBD2|TRBJ2-7|TRBV19
CASSSGTSFSEQYF
TGTGCCAGTAGTTCGGGGACTAGTTTCAGCGAGCAGTACTTC
>few|-|TRBJ1-3|TRBV28
CASSDSPGTGNTIYF
TGTGCCAGCAGTGATTCGCCGGGCACTGGAAACACCATATATTTT
>few|-|TRBJ2-4|TRBV6-2/TRBV6-3
CASSYSAVAGLGGIQYF
TGTGCCAGCAGTTACTCAGCGGTGGCAGGTCTCGGGGGCATTCAGTACTTC
>few|-|TRBJ1-4|TRBV19
CASSDLAGEKLFF
TGTGCCAGTAGTGATTTGGCAGGGGAAAAACTGTTTTTT
>few|TRBD1|TRBJ1-1|TRBV18
CASSQQGDWAFF
TGTGCCAGCTCACAACAGGGGGATTGGGCTTTCTTT
>medium-sized|TRBD1|TRBJ2-5|TRBV4-1
CASRPEQGAQETQYF
TGCGCCAGCAGGCCTGAACAGGGGGCCCAAGAGACCCAGTACTTC
>-|-|TRBJ2-7|TRBV27
CASSFLGEIFNEQYF
TGTGCCAGCAGTTTCTTAGGGGAAATATTTAACGAGCAGTACTTC
>-|TRBD1|TRBJ2-2|TRBV19
CASNRQGRELFF
TGTGCCAGCAACAGACAGGGGCGGGAGCTGTTTTTT
>-|-|TRBJ2-4|TRBV27
CASSISIGKNIQYF
TGTGCCAGCAGTATATCCATCGGCAAAAACATTCAGTACTTC